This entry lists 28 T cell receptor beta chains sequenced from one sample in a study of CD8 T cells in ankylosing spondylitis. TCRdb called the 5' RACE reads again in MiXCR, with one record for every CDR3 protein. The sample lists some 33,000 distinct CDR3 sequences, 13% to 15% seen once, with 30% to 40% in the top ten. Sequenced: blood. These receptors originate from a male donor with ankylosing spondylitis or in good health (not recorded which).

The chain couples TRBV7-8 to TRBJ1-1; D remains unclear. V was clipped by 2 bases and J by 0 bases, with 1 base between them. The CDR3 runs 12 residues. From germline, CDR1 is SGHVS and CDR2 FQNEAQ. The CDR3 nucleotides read TGTGCCAGCAGCTTAATGAACACTGAAGCTTTCTTT. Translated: CASSLMNTEAFF.

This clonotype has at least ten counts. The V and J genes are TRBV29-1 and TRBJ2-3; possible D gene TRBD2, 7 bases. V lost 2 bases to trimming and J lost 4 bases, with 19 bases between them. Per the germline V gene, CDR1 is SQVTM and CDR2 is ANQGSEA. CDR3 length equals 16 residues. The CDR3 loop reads CSVEWGGQGGSDTQYF. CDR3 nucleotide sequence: TGCAGCGTTGAATGGGGGGGCCAGGGAGGCTCAGATACGCAGTATTTT.

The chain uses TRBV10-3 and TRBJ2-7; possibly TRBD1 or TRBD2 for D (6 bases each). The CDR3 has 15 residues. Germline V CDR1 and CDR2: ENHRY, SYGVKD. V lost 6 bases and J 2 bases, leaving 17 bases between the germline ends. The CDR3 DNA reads TGTGCCATCAGGCGGGACAACAAAAACCCCTACGAGCAGTACTTC. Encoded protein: CAIRRDNKNPYEQYF.

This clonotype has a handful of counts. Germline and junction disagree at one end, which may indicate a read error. CDR3 DNA: TGTGCTAGCAGCTTAAACGTCAGGGGGGAAACCGGGGAGCTGTTTTTT. This translates into CASSLNVRGETGELFF. The chain links TRBV7-7 to TRBJ2-2, with D perhaps matching TRBD1 (7 bases). The CDR3 sequence is 16 residues long. Germline assignment: CDR1 SSHAT and CDR2 FNYEAQ (reference sequence).

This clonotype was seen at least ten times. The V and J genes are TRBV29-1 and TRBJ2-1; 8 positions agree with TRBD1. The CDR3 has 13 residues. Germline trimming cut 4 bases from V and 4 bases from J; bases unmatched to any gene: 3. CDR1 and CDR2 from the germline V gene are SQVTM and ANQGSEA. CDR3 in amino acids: CSVGGQGYNEQFF. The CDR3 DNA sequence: TGCAGCGTTGGTGGACAGGGATACAATGAGCAGTTCTTC.

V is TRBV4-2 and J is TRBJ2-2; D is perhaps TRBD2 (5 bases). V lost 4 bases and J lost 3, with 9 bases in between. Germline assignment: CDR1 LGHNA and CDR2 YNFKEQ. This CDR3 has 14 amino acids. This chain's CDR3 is CASSPGLYTGELFF. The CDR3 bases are TGTGCCAGCAGCCCAGGACTTTACACCGGGGAGCTGTTTTTT.

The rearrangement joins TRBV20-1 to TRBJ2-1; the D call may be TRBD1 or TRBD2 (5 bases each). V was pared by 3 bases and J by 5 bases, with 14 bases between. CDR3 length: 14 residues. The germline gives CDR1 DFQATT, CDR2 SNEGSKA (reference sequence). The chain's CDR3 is CSASPGRNNNEQFF. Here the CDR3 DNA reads TGCAGTGCTAGTCCGGGACGCAATAACAATGAGCAGTTCTTC.

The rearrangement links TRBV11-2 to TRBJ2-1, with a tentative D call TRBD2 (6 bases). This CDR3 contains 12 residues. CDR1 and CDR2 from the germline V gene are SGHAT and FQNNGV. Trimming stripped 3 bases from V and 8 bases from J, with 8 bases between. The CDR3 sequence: CASSLEGHEQFF. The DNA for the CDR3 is TGTGCCAGCAGCTTGGAGGGCCATGAGCAGTTCTTC.

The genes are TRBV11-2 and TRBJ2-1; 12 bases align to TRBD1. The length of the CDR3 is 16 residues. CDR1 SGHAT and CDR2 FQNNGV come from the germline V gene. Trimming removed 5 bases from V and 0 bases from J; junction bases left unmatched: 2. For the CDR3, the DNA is TGTGCCAGCAGCCGGGACAGGGGGCCCTCCTACAATGAGCAGTTCTTC. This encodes CASSRDRGPSYNEQFF.

CDR3 amino acids: CASSLSGLSAGELFF. The CDR3 DNA reads TGCGCCAGCAGCTTGTCGGGGTTATCAGCCGGGGAGCTGTTTTTT. This rearrangement joins TRBV5-1 to TRBJ2-2; possibly TRBD2 for D (5 bases). CDR3 length: 15 amino acids. V was trimmed by 1 base and J by 6 bases, leaving 13 bases between them. CDR1 and CDR2 from the germline V gene are SGHRS and YFSETQ.

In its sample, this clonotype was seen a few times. The DNA of the CDR3 is TGCGCCAGCAGCTTGGGGGACCGGAACACCGGGGAGCTGTTTTTT. Translation gives CASSLGDRNTGELFF. J is TRBJ2-2 and V is TRBV5-1; D possibly matches TRBD1 or TRBD2 (5 bases each). This CDR3 spans 15 amino acids. V was cut by 0 bases and J by 1 base, with 7 bases left in between. Germline CDR1 and CDR2: SGHRS and YFSETQ.

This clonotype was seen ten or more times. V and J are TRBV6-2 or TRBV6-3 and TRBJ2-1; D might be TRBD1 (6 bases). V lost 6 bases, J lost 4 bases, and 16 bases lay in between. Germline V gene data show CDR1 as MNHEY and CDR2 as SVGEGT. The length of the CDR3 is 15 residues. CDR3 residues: CASRSGQLMYNEQFF. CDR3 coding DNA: TGTGCCAGCAGATCCGGACAGCTCATGTACAATGAGCAGTTCTTC.

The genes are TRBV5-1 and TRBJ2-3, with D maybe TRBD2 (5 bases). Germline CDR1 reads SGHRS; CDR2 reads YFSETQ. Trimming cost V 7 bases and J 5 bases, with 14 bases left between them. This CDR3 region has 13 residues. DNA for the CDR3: TGCGCCAGCTCGGAGGCAGCCCTAGATACGCAGTATTTT. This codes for CASSEAALDTQYF.

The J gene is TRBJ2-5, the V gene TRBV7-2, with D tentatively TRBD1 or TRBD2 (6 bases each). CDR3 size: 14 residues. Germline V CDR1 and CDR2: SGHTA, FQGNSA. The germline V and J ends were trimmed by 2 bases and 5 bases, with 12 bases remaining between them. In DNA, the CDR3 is TGTGCCAGCAGCTTATTTGGAGGGGGGGAGACCCAGTACTTC. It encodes CASSLFGGGETQYF.

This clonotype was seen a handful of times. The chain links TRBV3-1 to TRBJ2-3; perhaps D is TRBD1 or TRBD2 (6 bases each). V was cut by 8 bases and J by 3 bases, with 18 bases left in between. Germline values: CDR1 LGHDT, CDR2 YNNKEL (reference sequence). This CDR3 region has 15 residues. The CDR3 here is CASREGGRRTDTQYF. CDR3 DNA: TGTGCCAGCCGCGAGGGGGGAAGGAGAACAGATACGCAGTATTTT.

The CDR3 DNA reads as TGCAGTGCCCACCCCGAGGTTGTAGAGACCCAGTACTTC. Translating it yields CSAHPEVVETQYF. V and J are TRBV20-1 and TRBJ2-5; D gene unclear. The CDR3 is 13 residues long. Between the trimmed V and J ends, which lost 6 bases and 4 bases, there was a span of 15 bases. Germline loops: CDR1 DFQATT, CDR2 SNEGSKA (reference sequence).

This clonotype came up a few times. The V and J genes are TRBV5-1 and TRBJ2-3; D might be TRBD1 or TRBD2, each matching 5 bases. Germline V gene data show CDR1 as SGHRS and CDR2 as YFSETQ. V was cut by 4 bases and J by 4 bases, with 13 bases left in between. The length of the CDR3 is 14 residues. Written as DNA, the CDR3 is TGCGCCAGCAGCATCGGGCTGGGGGCAGATACGCAGTATTTT. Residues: CASSIGLGADTQYF.

The CDR3 DNA reads as TGTGCCTGGAGTGTGACAGGGGCCGGCACCGGGGAGCTGTTTTTT. It specifies CAWSVTGAGTGELFF. The J gene is TRBJ2-2, the V gene TRBV30, with TRBD1 matching over 8 bases. With V trimmed by 0 bases and J by 4 bases, 4 bases remained unmatched. Germline V gene lookup returns CDR1 GTSNPN and CDR2 SVGIG (reference sequence). The CDR3 has 15 residues.

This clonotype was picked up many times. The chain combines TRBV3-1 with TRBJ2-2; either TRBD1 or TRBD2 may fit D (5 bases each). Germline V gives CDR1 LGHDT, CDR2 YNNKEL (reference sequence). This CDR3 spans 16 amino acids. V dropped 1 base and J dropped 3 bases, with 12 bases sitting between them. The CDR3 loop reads CASSQGRDPHTGELFF. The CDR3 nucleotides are TGTGCCAGCAGCCAAGGTCGGGACCCACACACCGGGGAGCTGTTTTTT.

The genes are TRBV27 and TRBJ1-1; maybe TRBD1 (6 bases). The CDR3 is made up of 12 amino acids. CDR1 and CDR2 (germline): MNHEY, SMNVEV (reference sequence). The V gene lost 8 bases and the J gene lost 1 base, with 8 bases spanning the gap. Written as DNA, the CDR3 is TGTGCCAGCGCGGGACAGAACACTGAAGCTTTCTTT. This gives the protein CASAGQNTEAFF.

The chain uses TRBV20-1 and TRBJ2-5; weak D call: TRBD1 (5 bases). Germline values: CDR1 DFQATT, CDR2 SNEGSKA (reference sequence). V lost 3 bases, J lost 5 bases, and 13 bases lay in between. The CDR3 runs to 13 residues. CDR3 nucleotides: TGCAGTGCTAGGTCGGACAATGGGGAGACCCAGTACTTC. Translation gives CSARSDNGETQYF.

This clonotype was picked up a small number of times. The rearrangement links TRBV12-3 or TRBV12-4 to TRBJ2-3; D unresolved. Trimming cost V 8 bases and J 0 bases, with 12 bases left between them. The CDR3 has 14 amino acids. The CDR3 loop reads CASVRDTSTDTQYF. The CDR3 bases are TGTGCCAGCGTTAGGGATACTAGCACAGATACGCAGTATTTT.

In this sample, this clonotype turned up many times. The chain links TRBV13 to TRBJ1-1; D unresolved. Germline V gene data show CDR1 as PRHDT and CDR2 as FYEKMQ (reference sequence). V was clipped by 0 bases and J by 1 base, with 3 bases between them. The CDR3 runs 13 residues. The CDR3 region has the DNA TGTGCCAGCAGCTTAGGAACGAACACTGAAGCTTTCTTT. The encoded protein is CASSLGTNTEAFF.

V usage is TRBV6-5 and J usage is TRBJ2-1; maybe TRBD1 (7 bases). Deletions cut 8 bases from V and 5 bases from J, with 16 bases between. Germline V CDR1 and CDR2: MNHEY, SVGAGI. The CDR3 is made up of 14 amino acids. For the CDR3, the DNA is TGTGCCAGCTCGGCACAGGGGAGGAACAATGAGCAGTTCTTC. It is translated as CASSAQGRNNEQFF.

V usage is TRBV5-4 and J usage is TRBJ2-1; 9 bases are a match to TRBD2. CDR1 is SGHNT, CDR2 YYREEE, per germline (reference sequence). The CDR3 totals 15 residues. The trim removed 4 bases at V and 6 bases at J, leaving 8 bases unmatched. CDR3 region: CASSIPGTSFNEQFF. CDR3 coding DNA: TGTGCCAGCAGCATACCCGGGACTAGCTTCAATGAGCAGTTCTTC.

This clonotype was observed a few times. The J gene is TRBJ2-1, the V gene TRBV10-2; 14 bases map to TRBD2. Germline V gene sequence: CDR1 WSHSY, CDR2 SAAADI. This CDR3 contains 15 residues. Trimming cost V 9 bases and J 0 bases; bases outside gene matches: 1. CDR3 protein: CASGTSGSSYNEQFF. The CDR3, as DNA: TGCGCCAGTGGGACTAGCGGGAGCTCCTACAATGAGCAGTTCTTC.

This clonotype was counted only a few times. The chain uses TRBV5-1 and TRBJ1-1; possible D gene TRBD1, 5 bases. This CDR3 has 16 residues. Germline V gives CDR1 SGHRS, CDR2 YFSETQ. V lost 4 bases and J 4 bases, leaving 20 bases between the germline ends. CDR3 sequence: CASSRGASGRSTEAFF. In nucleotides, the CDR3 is TGCGCCAGCAGCCGGGGCGCCTCCGGGAGGAGCACTGAAGCTTTCTTT.

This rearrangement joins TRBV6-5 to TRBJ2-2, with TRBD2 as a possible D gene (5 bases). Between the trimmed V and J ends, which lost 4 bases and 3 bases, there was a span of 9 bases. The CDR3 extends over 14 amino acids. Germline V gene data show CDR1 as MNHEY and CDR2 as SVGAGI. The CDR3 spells CASSSGLYTGELFF. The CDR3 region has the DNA TGTGCCAGCAGTTCAGGACTCTACACCGGGGAGCTGTTTTTT.